Listed here are 8 T cell receptor beta chains from one sample, sequenced in a study of Graves' ophthalmopathy and Graves' hyperthyroidism. RNA transcripts provided the template for amplifying TCR beta CDR3 regions. Second-round multiplex PCR came after first-round RT-PCR with HTBI primers. TCRdb re-analysed the multiplex PCR reads in MiXCR, keeping a single row per CDR3 protein. The sample lists under 350,000 distinct CDR3 sequences; 15% to 20% were seen once. Sequencing was carried out using peripheral blood. Receptors were obtained from an adult man with Graves' ophthalmopathy.

This clonotype was seen at least ten times. The chain has TRBV20-1 and TRBJ1-1, with D maybe TRBD1 (5 bases). The CDR3 runs 12 residues. Trimming stripped 4 bases from V and 3 bases from J, with 9 bases between. Germline values: CDR1 DFQATT, CDR2 SNEGSKA (reference sequence). The CDR3 nucleotides are TGCAGTGCTATAGTAGGGGACACTGAAGCTTTCTTT. Encoded protein: CSAIVGDTEAFF.

This clonotype came up many times. This chain uses TRBV29-1 with TRBJ1-2; D unclear. V was shortened by 6 bases and J by 2 bases, with 13 bases between the two germline ends. The CDR3 covers 13 residues. Looked up from germline, CDR1 is SQVTM and CDR2 is ANQGSEA. CDR3 loop: CSVEMGKNYGYTF. The CDR3 DNA sequence: TGCAGCGTAGAGATGGGGAAGAACTATGGCTACACCTTC.

This clonotype has a single count. The rearrangement joins TRBV4-2 to TRBJ2-5; 9 bases agree with TRBD2. With V trimmed by 2 bases and J by 5 bases, 3 bases remained unmatched. In germline, CDR1 is LGHNA, CDR2 YNFKEQ. CDR3 length: 14 residues. The CDR3 region is CASSQSAGGETQYF. The CDR3 nucleotides read TGTGCCAGCAGCCAATCTGCGGGAGGGGAGACCCAGTACTTC.

The sample holds many counts of this clonotype. J is TRBJ2-5 and V is TRBV24-1, with D perhaps TRBD2 (5 bases). V lost 4 bases to trimming and J lost 6 bases, with 11 bases between them. Germline V gene lookup returns CDR1 KGHDR and CDR2 SFDVKD. The CDR3 contains 13 residues. Here the CDR3 DNA reads TGTGCCACCAGTGACTCCGGGATGAAGACCCAGTACTTC. It codes for CATSDSGMKTQYF.

The genes are TRBV6-1 and TRBJ2-5; D possibly corresponds to TRBD2 (6 bases). Per germline, CDR1 MNHNS and CDR2 SASEGT. The CDR3 runs to 15 residues. V shed 5 bases and J shed 1 base, with 14 bases lying between them. The CDR3 nucleotides are TGTGCCAGCAGTCGGGAGAGTCTCATCCAAGAGACCCAGTACTTC. The encoded protein is CASSRESLIQETQYF.

This clonotype was found many times. The CDR3 sequence is CASSYRQTSYGYTF. CDR3 nucleotides: TGTGCCAGCAGCTACCGACAGACCTCCTATGGCTACACCTTC. The chain uses TRBV7-2 and TRBJ1-2; a weak D match, TRBD1 (5 bases). Trimming took 4 bases from V and 4 from J, leaving 13 bases between them. Germline assignment: CDR1 SGHTA and CDR2 FQGNSA. The length of the CDR3 is 14 residues. Variable domain in full (rest from reference TRBV7-2 and TRBJ1-2): GAGVSQSPSNKVTEKGKDVELRCDPISGHTALYWYRQSLGQGLEFLIYFQGNSAPDKSGLPSDRFSAERTGGSVSTLTIQRTQQEDSAVYLCASSYRQTSYGYTFGSGTRLTVV.

This clonotype occurred a few times. This may be a read error, as it is one base from a much larger clone. The chain joins TRBV2 to TRBJ2-7; 9 bases are shared with TRBD1. CDR1 and CDR2 (germline): SNHLY, FYNNEI. Trimming took 8 bases from V and 2 from J; bases not matched to a gene: 10. The CDR3 has 15 residues. DNA of the CDR3: TGTGCCAGCGATACGGGACAGGGACCTACCTACGAGCAGTACTTC. Protein: CASDTGQGPTYEQYF.

This clonotype has ten or more counts. The chain is built from TRBV4-2 and TRBJ1-5; D possibly corresponds to TRBD1 (5 bases). This CDR3 is built from 13 residues. Germline V gene lookup returns CDR1 LGHNA and CDR2 YNFKEQ. V lost 4 bases and J 7 bases, leaving 11 bases between the germline ends. The CDR3 region has the DNA TGTGCCAGCAGCCGCTACAGGACACAGCCCCAGCATTTT. This encodes CASSRYRTQPQHF.